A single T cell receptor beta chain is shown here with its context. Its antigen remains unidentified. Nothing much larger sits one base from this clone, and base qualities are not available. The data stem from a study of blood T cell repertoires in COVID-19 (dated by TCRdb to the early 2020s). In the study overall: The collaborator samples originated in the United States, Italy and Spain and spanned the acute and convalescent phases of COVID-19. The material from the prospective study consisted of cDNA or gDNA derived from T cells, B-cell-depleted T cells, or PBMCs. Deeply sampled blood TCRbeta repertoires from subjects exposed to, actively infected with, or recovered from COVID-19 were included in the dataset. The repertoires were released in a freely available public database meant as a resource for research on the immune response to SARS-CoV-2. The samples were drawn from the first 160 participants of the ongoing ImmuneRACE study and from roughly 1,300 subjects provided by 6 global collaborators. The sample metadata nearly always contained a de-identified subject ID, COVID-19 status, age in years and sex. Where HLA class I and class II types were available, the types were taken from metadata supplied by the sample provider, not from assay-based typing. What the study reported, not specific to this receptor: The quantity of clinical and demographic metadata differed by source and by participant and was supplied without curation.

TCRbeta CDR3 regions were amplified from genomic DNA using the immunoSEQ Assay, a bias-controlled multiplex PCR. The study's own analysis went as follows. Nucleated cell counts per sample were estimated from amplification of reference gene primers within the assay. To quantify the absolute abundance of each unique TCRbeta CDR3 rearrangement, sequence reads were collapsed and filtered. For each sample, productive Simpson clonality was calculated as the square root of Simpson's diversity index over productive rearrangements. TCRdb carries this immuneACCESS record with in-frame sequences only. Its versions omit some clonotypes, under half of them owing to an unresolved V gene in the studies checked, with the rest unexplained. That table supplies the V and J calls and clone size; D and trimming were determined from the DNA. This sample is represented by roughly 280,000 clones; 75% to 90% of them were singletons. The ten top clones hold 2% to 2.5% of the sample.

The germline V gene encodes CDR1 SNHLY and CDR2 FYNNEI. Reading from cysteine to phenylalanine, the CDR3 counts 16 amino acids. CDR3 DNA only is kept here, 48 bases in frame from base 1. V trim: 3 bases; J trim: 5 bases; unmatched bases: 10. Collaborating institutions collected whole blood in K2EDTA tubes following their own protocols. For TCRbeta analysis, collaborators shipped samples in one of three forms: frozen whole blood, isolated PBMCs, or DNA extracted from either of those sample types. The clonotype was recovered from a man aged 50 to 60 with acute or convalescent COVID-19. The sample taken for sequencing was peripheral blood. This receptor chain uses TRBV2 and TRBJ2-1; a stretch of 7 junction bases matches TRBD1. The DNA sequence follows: TGTGCCAGCAGTGACCCTTCCGGGACAGCACACAATGAGCAGTTCTTC. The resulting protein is CASSDPSGTAHNEQFF.